The 21 T cell receptor beta chains below were found in one sample sequenced in a study of blood T cell repertoires in COVID-19. Some clones are missing from TCRdb's copy, which holds only in-frame ones; the method was immunoSEQ multiplex PCR. The sample records about 130,000 clones, more than 80% being singletons. The sequenced material came from PBMCs or T cells enriched from blood (not recorded which). The receptors were gathered from a man aged 50-59 years who had recovered from COVID-19.

This chain connects TRBV13 to TRBJ2-1; maybe TRBD1 (5 bases). This CDR3 region has 15 residues. V was pared by 1 base and J by 3 bases, with 10 bases between. Germline CDR1 PRHDT, CDR2 FYEKMQ (reference sequence). The CDR3 nucleotides read TGTGCCAGCAGCTTAGAGGACATCGACTACAATGAGCAGTTCTTC. This translates into CASSLEDIDYNEQFF.

This clone has a single count. V and J are TRBV3-1 (or the pseudogene TRBV3-2) and TRBJ1-4; possibly TRBD1 for D (5 bases). CDR3 length: 14 residues. Germline V gives CDR1 LGHDT, CDR2 YNNKEL (reference sequence). Trimming took 6 bases from V and 8 from J, leaving 16 bases between them. The CDR3 sequence is CASSQGPREEKLFF. For the CDR3, the DNA is TGTGCCAGCAGTCAGGGTCCACGGGAGGAAAAACTGTTTTTT.

The gene calls are TRBV30 and TRBJ2-7; 9 positions match TRBD2. The CDR3 extends over 14 amino acids. The J segment lost 5 bases and the V segment lost 5 bases, leaving 10 bases of the junction unmatched. Germline assignment: CDR1 GTSNPN and CDR2 SVGIG (reference sequence). CDR3 in amino acids: CAWLLSGSSHEQYF. The CDR3 nucleotides read TGTGCCTGGCTTCTTAGCGGGAGTTCTCACGAGCAGTACTTC.

The chain carries TRBV6-1 and TRBJ2-2, with TRBD1 as a possible D gene (5 bases). The V gene's germline CDR1 is MNHNS and CDR2 SASEGT. CDR3 size: 18 residues. V gave up 2 bases and J gave up 4 bases, with 20 bases separating them. The CDR3 spells CASSERPLSRDSTGELFF. The CDR3 nucleotides read TGTGCCAGCAGTGAAAGACCCCTTAGCAGGGATAGCACCGGGGAGCTGTTTTTT.

This chain links TRBV30 with TRBJ2-1, with 10 nucleotides matching TRBD2. The CDR3 totals 13 residues. V shed 4 bases, J shed 11 bases, and the junction held 8 bases outside the gene matches. Germline loops: CDR1 GTSNPN, CDR2 SVGIG (reference sequence). The CDR3 nucleotides read TGTGCCTGGACCTTCCGGACTAGCGGAAAGCAGTTCTTC. Translating gives CAWTFRTSGKQFF.

The J gene is TRBJ1-1, the V gene TRBV7-6; 8 bases map to TRBD1. This CDR3 contains 16 residues. CDR1 is SGHVS and CDR2 is FNYEAQ in the germline V gene. After removal of 4 bases from V and 5 bases from J, the junction contained 12 bases not matched to a gene. CDR3 residues: CASSSETGTGGTEAFF. CDR3 DNA: TGTGCCAGCAGCTCGGAAACCGGGACAGGAGGGACTGAAGCTTTCTTT.

The chain recombines TRBV28 with TRBJ1-4; possible D gene TRBD1, 5 bases. The V gene's germline CDR1 is MDHEN and CDR2 SYDVKM. CDR3 length: 13 residues. The V end was cut by 4 bases, the J end by 8 bases, with 11 bases between. The CDR3 sequence is CASSWGREEKLFF. In DNA form, the CDR3 reads TGTGCCAGCAGTTGGGGACGGGAGGAAAAACTGTTTTTT.

This chain uses TRBV19 with TRBJ1-2; unclear D gene. V was shortened by 6 bases and J by 0 bases, with 5 bases between the two germline ends. The CDR3 length is 12 residues. CDR1 and CDR2 from the germline V gene are LNHDA and SQIVND (reference sequence). The CDR3 sequence is CASRVANYGYTF. CDR3 in DNA: TGTGCCAGTAGGGTAGCTAACTATGGCTACACCTTC. The whole variable domain, filled in from reference TRBV19 and TRBJ1-2, reads DGGITQSPKYLFRKEGQNVTLSCEQNLNHDAMYWYRQDPGQGLRLIYYSQIVNDFQKGDIAEGYSVSREKKESFPLTVTSAQKNPTAFYLCASRVANYGYTFGSGTRLTVV.

This chain connects TRBV7-6 to TRBJ2-3; D is ambiguous. The CDR3 spans 14 residues. The germline V and J ends were trimmed by 5 bases and 5 bases, with 14 bases remaining between them. Germline-derived CDR1 and CDR2 are SGHVS and FNYEAQ. The CDR3 here is CASSPTDRIDTQYF. The DNA of the CDR3 is TGTGCCAGCAGCCCGACTGATAGAATAGATACGCAGTATTTT.

The rearrangement uses TRBV28 and TRBJ1-1, with D possibly matching TRBD1 (5 bases). CDR3 size: 14 residues. Germline V CDR1 and CDR2: MDHEN, SYDVKM. V was cut by 1 base and J by 8 bases, with 14 bases left in between. The CDR3, as DNA: TGTGCCAGCAGTTTATCTGGGGCTTTTAGGGAAGCTTTCTTT. It codes for CASSLSGAFREAFF.

This clone was picked up one time. The chain recombines TRBV29-1 with TRBJ1-1, with D tentatively TRBD1 (5 bases). The V end was cut by 6 bases, the J end by 3 bases, with 14 bases between. The CDR3 covers 13 residues. Germline lookup yields CDR1 SQVTM and CDR2 ANQGSEA. This CDR3 is CSVGGGADTEAFF. CDR3 nucleotide sequence: TGCAGCGTCGGCGGGGGTGCAGACACTGAAGCTTTCTTT.

The V and J genes are TRBV7-9 and TRBJ2-5; 10 bases are shared with TRBD1. Germline V gene data show CDR1 as SEHNR and CDR2 as FQNEAQ (reference sequence). This CDR3 is 15 amino acids long. After removal of 1 base from V and 4 bases from J, the junction contained 3 bases not matched to a gene. CDR3 residues: CASSLGQGALETQYF. CDR3 sequence (DNA): TGTGCCAGCAGCTTAGGACAGGGGGCGCTAGAGACCCAGTACTTC.

This chain links TRBV28 with TRBJ1-5; D remains unclear. Deletions cut 9 bases from V and 0 bases from J, with 12 bases between. CDR1 and CDR2 (germline): MDHEN, SYDVKM. This CDR3 is 14 amino acids long. As DNA, the CDR3 is TGTGCCAGTTTCACAGCTGATAGCAATCAGCCCCAGCATTTT. Its protein is CASFTADSNQPQHF.

This sequence joins TRBV5-6 and TRBJ1-6; 11 bases map to TRBD1. The J segment lost 7 bases and the V segment lost 3 bases, leaving 0 bases of the junction unmatched. The CDR3 is 14 amino acids. Germline loops: CDR1 SGHDT, CDR2 YYEEEE. The CDR3 DNA reads as TGTGCCAGCAGCTGGGACAGGGGGAATTCACCCCTCCACTTT. It codes for CASSWDRGNSPLHF.

The rearrangement links TRBV20-1 to TRBJ1-2; D is unresolved. The CDR3 has 11 amino acids. Germline CDR1 DFQATT, CDR2 SNEGSKA (reference sequence). V shed 2 bases and J shed 3 bases, with 4 bases lying between them. The CDR3 coding sequence is TGCAGTGCTAGAATAGACTATGGCTACACCTTC. Amino acids: CSARIDYGYTF.

This chain joins TRBV10-2 and TRBJ1-3; D unclear. The CDR3 has 13 residues. V was pared by 3 bases and J by 2 bases, with 5 bases between. Germline CDR1 reads WSHSY; CDR2 reads SAAADI. The CDR3 DNA is TGCGCCAGCAGTGAAACACCTGGAAACACCATATATTTT. Translation gives CASSETPGNTIYF.

This chain uses TRBV27 with TRBJ1-3; no reliable D call. With 4 bases removed from V and 0 bases from J, the gap between germline ends came to 7 bases. The CDR3 consists of 14 residues. The germline V gene has CDR1 MNHEY and CDR2 SMNVEV (reference sequence). CDR3 DNA: TGTGCCAGCAGTTCAACAAACTCTGGAAACACCATATATTTT. Translated, it gives CASSSTNSGNTIYF.

The rearrangement uses TRBV7-2 and TRBJ2-7, with 11 bases that match TRBD1. The CDR3 covers 14 residues. V was clipped by 1 base and J by 6 bases; unmatched bases: 2. The germline V gene has CDR1 SGHTA and CDR2 FQGNSA. The CDR3 reads CASSLGTGGFEQYV. The CDR3, as DNA: TGTGCCAGCAGCTTAGGGACAGGGGGCTTCGAGCAGTACGTC.

This rearrangement joins TRBV25-1 to TRBJ1-2; D is unclear. This CDR3 spans 12 amino acids. Trimming shortened V by 3 bases and J by 3 bases, and 5 bases separated the two germline ends. The germline V gene has CDR1 MGHDK and CDR2 SYGVNS. In nucleotides, the CDR3 is TGTGCCAGCAGTGACGGAGACTATGGCTACACCTTC. It encodes CASSDGDYGYTF.

The rearrangement links TRBV23-1 to TRBJ2-1; 11 nucleotides match TRBD2. TRBV23-1 is recorded as an ORF, its role being uncertain. Trimming cost V 3 bases and J 0 bases; bases outside gene matches: 13. The CDR3 has 20 amino acids. DNA for the CDR3: TGCGCCAGCAGTCACTTACTAGCGGGAGCTATCTCGAGCTCCTACAATGAGCAGTTCTTC. Protein product: CASSHLLAGAISSSYNEQFF.

The gene calls are TRBV28 and TRBJ1-5, with TRBD1 matching over 8 bases. The CDR3 consists of 19 residues. The V and J ends lost 4 bases and 1 base, in that order; junction bases with no gene match: 15. CDR1 and CDR2 (germline): MDHEN, SYDVKM. For the CDR3, the DNA is TGTGCCAGCAGTTCACCCCTCAGTCACAGGGGGTTAAGCAATCAGCCCCAGCATTTT. Translation: CASSSPLSHRGLSNQPQHF.